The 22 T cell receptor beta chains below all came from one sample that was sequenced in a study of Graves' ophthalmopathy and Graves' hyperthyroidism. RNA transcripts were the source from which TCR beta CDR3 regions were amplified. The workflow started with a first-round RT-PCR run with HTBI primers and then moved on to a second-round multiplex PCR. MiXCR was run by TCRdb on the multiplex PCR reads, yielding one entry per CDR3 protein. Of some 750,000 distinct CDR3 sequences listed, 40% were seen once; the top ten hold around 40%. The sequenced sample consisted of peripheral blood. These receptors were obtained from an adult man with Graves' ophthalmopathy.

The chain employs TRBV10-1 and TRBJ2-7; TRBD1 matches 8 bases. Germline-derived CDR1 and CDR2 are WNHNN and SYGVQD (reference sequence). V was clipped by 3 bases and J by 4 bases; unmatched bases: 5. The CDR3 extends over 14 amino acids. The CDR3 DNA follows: TGCGCCAGCAGTGATGGGACAGGCAGATACGAGCAGTACTTC. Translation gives CASSDGTGRYEQYF.

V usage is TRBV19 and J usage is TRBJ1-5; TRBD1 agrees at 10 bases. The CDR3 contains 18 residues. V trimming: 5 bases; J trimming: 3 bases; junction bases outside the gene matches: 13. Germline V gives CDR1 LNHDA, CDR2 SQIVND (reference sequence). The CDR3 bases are TGTGCCAGTAGTTTGGACCTCGGGACAGGGGTTCTCAATCAGCCCCAGCATTTT. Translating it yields CASSLDLGTGVLNQPQHF.

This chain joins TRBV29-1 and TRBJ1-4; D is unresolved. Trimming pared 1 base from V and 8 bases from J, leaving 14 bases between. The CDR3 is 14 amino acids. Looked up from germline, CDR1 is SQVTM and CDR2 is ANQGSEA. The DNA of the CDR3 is TGCAGCGTTGAAGTGGGTTCAGATGGGGAAAAACTGTTTTTT. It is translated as CSVEVGSDGEKLFF.

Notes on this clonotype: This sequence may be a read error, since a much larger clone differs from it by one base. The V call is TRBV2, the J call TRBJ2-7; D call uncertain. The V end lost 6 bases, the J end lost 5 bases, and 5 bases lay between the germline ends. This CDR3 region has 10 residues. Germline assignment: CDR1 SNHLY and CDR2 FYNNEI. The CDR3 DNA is TGTGCCAGCAGGGGGAACGAGCAGTACTTC. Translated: CASRGNEQYF. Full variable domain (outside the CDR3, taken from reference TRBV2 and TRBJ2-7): EPEVTQTPSHQVTQMGQEVILRCVPISNHLYFYWYRQILGQKVEFLVSFYNNEISEKSEIFDDQFSVERPDGSNFTLKIRSTKLEDSAMYFCASRGNEQYFGPGTRLTVT.

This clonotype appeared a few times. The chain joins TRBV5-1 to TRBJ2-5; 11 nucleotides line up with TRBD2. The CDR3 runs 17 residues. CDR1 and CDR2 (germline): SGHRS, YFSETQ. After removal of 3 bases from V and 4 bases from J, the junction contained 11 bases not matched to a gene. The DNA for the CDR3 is TGCGCCAGCAGCTCCACCATTAGCGGGAGGGCCGGAGAGACCCAGTACTTC. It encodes CASSSTISGRAGETQYF.

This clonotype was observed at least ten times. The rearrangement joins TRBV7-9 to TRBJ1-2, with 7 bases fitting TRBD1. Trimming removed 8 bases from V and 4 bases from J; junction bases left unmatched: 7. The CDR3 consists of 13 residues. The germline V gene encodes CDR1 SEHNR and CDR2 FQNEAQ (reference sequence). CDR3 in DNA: TGTGCCAGCTCATTGACAGGGCTCTATGGCTACACCTTC. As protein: CASSLTGLYGYTF. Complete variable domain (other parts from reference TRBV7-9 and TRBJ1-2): DTGVSQNPRHKITKRGQNVTFRCDPISEHNRLYWYRQTLGQGPEFLTYFQNEAQLEKSRLLSDRFSAERPKGSFSTLEIQRTEQGDSAMYLCASSLTGLYGYTFGSGTRLTVV.

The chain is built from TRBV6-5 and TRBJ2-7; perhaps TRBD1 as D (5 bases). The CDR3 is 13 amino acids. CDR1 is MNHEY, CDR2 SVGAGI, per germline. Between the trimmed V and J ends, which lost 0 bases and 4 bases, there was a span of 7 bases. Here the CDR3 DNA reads TGTGCCAGCAGTTACTCTGCAGGGTACGAGCAGTACTTC. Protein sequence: CASSYSAGYEQYF.

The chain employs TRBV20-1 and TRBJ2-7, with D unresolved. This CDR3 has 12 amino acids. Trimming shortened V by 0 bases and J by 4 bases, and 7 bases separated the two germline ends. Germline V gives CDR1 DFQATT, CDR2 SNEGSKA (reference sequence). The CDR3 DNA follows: TGCAGTGCTAGAGATCTGTTGTACGAGCAGTACTTC. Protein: CSARDLLYEQYF.

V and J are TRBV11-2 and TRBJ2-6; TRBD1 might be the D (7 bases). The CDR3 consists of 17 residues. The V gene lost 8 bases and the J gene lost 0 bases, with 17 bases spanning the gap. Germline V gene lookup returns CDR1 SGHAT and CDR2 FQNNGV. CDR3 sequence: CASHRTGLSSGANVLTF. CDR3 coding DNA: TGTGCCAGCCACCGGACAGGACTAAGCTCTGGGGCCAACGTCCTGACTTTC.

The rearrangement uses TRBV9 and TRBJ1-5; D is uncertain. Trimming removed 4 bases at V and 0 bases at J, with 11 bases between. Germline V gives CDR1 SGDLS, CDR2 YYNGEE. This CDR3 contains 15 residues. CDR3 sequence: CASSFGDSSNQPQHF. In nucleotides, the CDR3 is TGTGCCAGCAGCTTCGGGGATTCTAGCAATCAGCCCCAGCATTTT.

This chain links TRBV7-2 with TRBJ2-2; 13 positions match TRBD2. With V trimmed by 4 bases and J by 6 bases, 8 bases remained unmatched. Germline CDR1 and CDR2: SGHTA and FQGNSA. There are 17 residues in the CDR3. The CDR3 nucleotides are TGTGCCAGCAGCTCGGAACTAGCGGGGGGGCACCCCGGGGAGCTGTTTTTT. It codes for CASSSELAGGHPGELFF.

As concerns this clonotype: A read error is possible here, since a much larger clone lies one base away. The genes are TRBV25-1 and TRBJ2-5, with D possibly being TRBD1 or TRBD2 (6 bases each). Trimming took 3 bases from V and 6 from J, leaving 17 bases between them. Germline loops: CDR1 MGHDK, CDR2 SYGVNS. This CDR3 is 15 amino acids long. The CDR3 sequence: CASSDEVGGPKTQYF. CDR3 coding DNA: TGTGCCAGCAGTGACGAAGTAGGGGGGCCAAAGACCCAGTACTTC.

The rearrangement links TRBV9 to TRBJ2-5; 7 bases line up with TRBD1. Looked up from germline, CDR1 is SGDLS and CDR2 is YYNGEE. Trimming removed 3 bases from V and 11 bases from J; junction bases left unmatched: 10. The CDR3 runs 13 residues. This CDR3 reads CASSAQTGSWQYF. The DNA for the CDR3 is TGTGCCAGCAGCGCTCAGACAGGGTCTTGGCAGTACTTC. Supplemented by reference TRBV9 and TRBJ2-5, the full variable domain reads DSGVTQTPKHLITATGQRVTLRCSPRSGDLSVYWYQQSLDQGLQFLIQYYNGEERAKGNILERFSAQQFPDLHSELNLSSLELGDSALYFCASSAQTGSWQYFGPGTRLLVL.

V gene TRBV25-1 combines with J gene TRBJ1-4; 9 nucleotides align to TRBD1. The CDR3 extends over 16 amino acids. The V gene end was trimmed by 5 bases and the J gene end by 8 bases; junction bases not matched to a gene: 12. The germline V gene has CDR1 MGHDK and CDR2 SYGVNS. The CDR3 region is CASSPSRGTGNEKLFF. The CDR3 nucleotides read TGTGCCAGCAGTCCCTCTAGAGGGACAGGGAACGAAAAACTGTTTTTT.

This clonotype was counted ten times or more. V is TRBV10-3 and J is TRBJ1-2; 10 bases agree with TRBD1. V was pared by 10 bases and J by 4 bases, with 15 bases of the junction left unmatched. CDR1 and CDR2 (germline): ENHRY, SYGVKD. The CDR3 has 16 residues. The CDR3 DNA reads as TGTGCCACCGCCAAACCGGGACAGGGGTCGTTCTATGGCTACACCTTC. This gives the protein CATAKPGQGSFYGYTF.

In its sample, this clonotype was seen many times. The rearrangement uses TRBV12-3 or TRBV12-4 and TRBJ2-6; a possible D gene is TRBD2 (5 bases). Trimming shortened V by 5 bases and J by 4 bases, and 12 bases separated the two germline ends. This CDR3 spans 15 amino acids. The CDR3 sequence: CASSPSRSGANVLTF. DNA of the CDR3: TGTGCCAGCAGTCCTAGCCGTTCCGGGGCCAACGTCCTGACTTTC.

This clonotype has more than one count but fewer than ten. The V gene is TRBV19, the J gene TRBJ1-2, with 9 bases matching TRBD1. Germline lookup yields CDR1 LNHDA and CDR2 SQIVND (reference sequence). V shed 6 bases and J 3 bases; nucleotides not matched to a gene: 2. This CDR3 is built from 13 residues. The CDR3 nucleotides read TGTGCCAGTAGGGACAGGGGAGACTATGGCTACACCTTC. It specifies CASRDRGDYGYTF.

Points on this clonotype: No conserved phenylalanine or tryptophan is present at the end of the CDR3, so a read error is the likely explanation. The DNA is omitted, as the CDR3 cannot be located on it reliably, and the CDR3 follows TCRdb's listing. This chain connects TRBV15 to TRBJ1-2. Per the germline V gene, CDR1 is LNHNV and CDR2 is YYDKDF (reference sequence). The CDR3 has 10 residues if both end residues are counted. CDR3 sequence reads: CATSRERTTY.

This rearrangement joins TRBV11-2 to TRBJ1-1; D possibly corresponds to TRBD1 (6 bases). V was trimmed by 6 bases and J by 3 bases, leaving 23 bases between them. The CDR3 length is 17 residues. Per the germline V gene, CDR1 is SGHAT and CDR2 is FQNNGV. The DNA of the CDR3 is TGTGCCAGCAGTTTTATTACCCCAAGGGGGTCGGACACTGAAGCTTTCTTT. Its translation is CASSFITPRGSDTEAFF.

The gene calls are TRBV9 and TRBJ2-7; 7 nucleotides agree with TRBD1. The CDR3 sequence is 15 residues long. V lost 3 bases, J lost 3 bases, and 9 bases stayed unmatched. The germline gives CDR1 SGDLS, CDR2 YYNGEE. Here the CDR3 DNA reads TGTGCCAGCAGCGGACCGGACAGGCCTGACTACGAGCAGTACTTC. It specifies CASSGPDRPDYEQYF.

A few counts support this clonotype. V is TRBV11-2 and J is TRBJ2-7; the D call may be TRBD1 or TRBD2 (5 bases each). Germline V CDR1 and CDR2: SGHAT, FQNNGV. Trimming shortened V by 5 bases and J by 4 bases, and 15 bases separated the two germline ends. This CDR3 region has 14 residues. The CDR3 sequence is CASSRVRGPYEQYF. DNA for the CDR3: TGTGCCAGCAGCCGCGTTCGGGGCCCATACGAGCAGTACTTC.

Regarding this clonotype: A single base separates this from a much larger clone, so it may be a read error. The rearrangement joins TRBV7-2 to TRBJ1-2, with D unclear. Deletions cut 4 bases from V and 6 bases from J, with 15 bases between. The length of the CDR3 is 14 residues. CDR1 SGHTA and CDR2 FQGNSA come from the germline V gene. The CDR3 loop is CASSSAHPAHGYTF. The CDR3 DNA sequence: TGTGCCAGCAGCTCAGCCCACCCGGCCCATGGCTACACCTTC.